This record concerns one T cell receptor beta chain sequence. Its specificity is not known. This specimen comes from a study of T cells in Graves' hyperthyroidism and ophthalmopathy. Study in general: Staff took peripheral blood when the initial diagnosis was made, before any treatment began.

For ophthalmopathy patients, the Clinical Activity Score was at least 3 and the NOSPECS grade at least 4; duration was under 3 months. RNA transcripts were the template for amplifying TCR beta CDR3 regions. Using the HTBI primer set, a first-round RT-PCR was run on the TCR CDR3. Each CDR3 protein gets one entry after TCRdb re-called the multiplex PCR reads with MiXCR. This sample carries approximately 600,000 distinct CDR3 sequences, less than 25% of them seen once, and the ten largest clones take roughly a third. The study, taken as a whole, reports: From stable hyperthyroidism, ophthalmopathy was set apart by a 13 V-J model. Blood shared most expanded thyroid clonotypes above 0.001.

Trimming cost V 7 bases and J 4 bases, with 25 bases left between them. The CDR3 spans 17 residues. The germline V gene has CDR1 MNHNS and CDR2 SASEGT. The chain carries TRBV6-1 and TRBJ1-2; unclear D gene. This receptor was taken from a man aged 25 to 40 with Graves' ophthalmopathy. The sample taken for sequencing was blood. The CDR3 coding sequence is TGTGCCAGCAACCCCTCCTCTGACGTGGCCCCCTTCTATGGCTACACCTTC. Protein: CASNPSSDVAPFYGYTF.